This TCR beta chain originates from a study of T cell responses to AZD1222 COVID-19 vaccine (dated by TCRdb to the early 2020s). For the study in its entirety: TCR sequencing covered some 240 trial participants: 207 given two doses of AZD1222 and approximately 25 given two doses of MenACWY control vaccine. Trial participants were enrolled by age into subgroups of 18-55, 56-69 and 70-plus years, and 148, 28 and 57 TCR-sequenced participants, respectively, were included in these subgroups. What the research found in general, with its limitations: Participants were mostly white British and included more females than males, and it was suggested by the authors that clonal diversity may have been underestimated. The vaccine-associated CD4 TCRs covered the entire spike protein, and the dominant responses fell in regions 160-218 and 743-854. A significant rise in spike-specific TCR breadth and depth was observed after two AZD1222 doses relative to day 0 and relative to MenACWY recipients. Nearly half of unique spike-specific TCRs reportedly recognized epitopes outside regions mutated in the B.1.351 and B.1.1.7 variants. In the small 56-69-year group, the increase in depth fell short of significance, most likely because of low power. Because no day 14 peak-response samples were available, the repertoires could be characterized only after the peak T cell response. Conclusions about previously exposed vaccinees are limited because only five or six AZD1222 recipients were SARS-CoV-2 seropositive at baseline.

Per the publication, the time point label means: about 28 days (+/-7) after the second vaccine dose. AZD1222 recipients given second doses at about 4 weeks or at about 12 weeks were pooled, since spike-specific TCR depth and breadth were not found to differ between the two schedules. Vaccinee samples came from UK trials COV001 and COV002, including a single-blind randomized controlled phase 2/3 trial of AZD1222 (ChAdOx1 nCoV-19) in healthy adults. Trial participant PBMC samples were collected at day 0 and day 28 after the second dose for TCRbeta chain sequencing. About this clone itself: This receptor's antigen is unknown. Base qualities are not provided; no much larger clone lies one nucleotide away.

The CDR3 regions of human TCRbeta chains were analyzed by immunosequencing. Under the source paper's analysis protocol: Repertoire TCRs were checked for matches against a reference library of SARS-CoV-2-specific TCRs that had been generated using the MIRA antigen-specificity platform. Breadth meant the fraction of unique TCRs that were SARS-CoV-2-associated, whereas depth meant the fraction of total T cells that were SARS-CoV-2-associated. Using the MIRA data, each spike-specific TCR was assigned both to the spike region to which the TCR was reactive and to a CD4 or CD8 class. Log10-transformed breadth and depth values were compared by one-way ANOVA with Sidak's multiple comparisons tests. In TCRdb, the immuneACCESS table is reduced to in-frame sequences with V and J assigned. These tables do not hold every clone; where another copy was compared, an unresolved V gene accounts for under half, and the others remain unexplained. The V and J calls and clone size are taken from that table; D and trimming were inferred from the DNA. Counted in this sample were 90,000 to 100,000 clones; around 85% of them appeared once. The ten top clones hold 4.5% of the sample.

The cysteine opens and the phenylalanine closes a CDR3 of 16 amino acids. Only the CDR3 DNA stays, 48 bases, in frame from base 1. In the germline V gene (reference sequence), CDR1 corresponds to LGHDT and CDR2 to YNNKEL. Trimming at the junction amounts to 1 base on V and 4 bases on J, and the germline ends lie 14 bases apart. Source: peripheral blood, taken 28 days after the second AZD1222 dose. The source of this sequence is an adult who received the AZD1222 COVID-19 vaccine. This chain joins TRBV3-1 (or the pseudogene TRBV3-2) to TRBJ1-3; no D gene is confidently identified. The DNA is TGTGCCAGCAGCCAAGGGTCGATTTCGGGGGGAAACACCATATATTTT. Its product reads: CASSQGSISGGNTIYF.